These T cell receptor beta chains were read from a single sample in a study of cytomegalovirus exposure and HLA in healthy donors. Clones were sequenced by immunoSEQ multiplex PCR, and TCRdb holds only the in-frame ones, with some missing. The data contain some 150,000 clones, about 82% of them singletons. The material sequenced was PBMCs. The receptors were sampled from a woman in her twenties or thirties in good health and CMV-seropositive. Both conserved end residues are part of each CDR3. The order of the fields is V gene, D gene, clone size, J gene, CDR3 DNA, CDR3 protein. A D gene is named only where the DNA matches it firmly. Some rows mark clone size as missing; the rest say once, few, many or name a class of expanded clone.

TRBV5-6,TRBD2,NA,TRBJ2-1,TGTGCCAGCAGCTCCGCGGGTTTAGGGCGGGGGGGCAATGAGCAGTTCTTC,CASSSAGLGRGGNEQFF
TRBV7-9,NA,NA,TRBJ1-2,TGTGCCAGCAGCGGTACAGGGAACTATGGCTACACCTTC,CASSGTGNYGYTF
TRBV5-5,TRBD2,NA,TRBJ2-1,TGTGCCAGCATCTCCCTTGGGACTAGCGCCTACAATGAGCAGTTCTTC,CASISLGTSAYNEQFF
TRBV11-2,TRBD1,NA,TRBJ1-1,TGTGCCAGCCGAACTGCAGGGGGCGCTCACACTGAAGCTTTCTTT,CASRTAGGAHTEAFF
TRBV5-4,NA,NA,TRBJ2-3,TGTGCCAGCAGCTTGGTCCCCAGGGGCACAGATACGCAGTATTTT,CASSLVPRGTDTQYF
TRBV4-3,TRBD1,few,TRBJ1-4,TGCGCCAGCAGCCGGAACTTTGGACAGGAAAATGAAAAACTGTTTTTT,CASSRNFGQENEKLFF
TRBV15,NA,few,TRBJ1-1,TGTGCCACTGGGAGAGGGAACACTGAAGCTTTCTTT,CATGRGNTEAFF
TRBV21-1,NA,NA,TRBJ1-6,TGTGCCAGCAGCAGCATTGGGCAGGGCCCTAAAATTTATAATTCACCCCTCCACTTT,CASSSIGQGPKIYNSPLHF
TRBV28,NA,NA,TRBJ1-1,TGTGCCAGCAGTAATCGGGGTGCTGAAGCTTTCTTT,CASSNRGAEAFF
TRBV6-1,NA,NA,TRBJ2-1,TGTGCCAGCAGTGAAGTTGACAGGCCCTACAATGAGCAGTTCTTC,CASSEVDRPYNEQFF
TRBV6-1,NA,NA,TRBJ1-3,TGTGCCAGCAGTGAAATCCGGTGGAACACCATATATTTT,CASSEIRWNTIYF
TRBV2,TRBD1,NA,TRBJ1-1,TGTGCCAGCATATTAAGGACAGGGCAAACTGAAGCTTTCTTT,CASILRTGQTEAFF
TRBV11-2,TRBD1,NA,TRBJ2-7,TGTGCCAGCAGCTCCGGACAGGTTTACTACGAGCAGTACTTC,CASSSGQVYYEQYF
TRBV7-2,NA,once,TRBJ1-1,TGTGCCAGCAGCGGGGCAGCGATGAACACTGAAGCTTTCTTT,CASSGAAMNTEAFF
TRBV4-3,TRBD1,NA,TRBJ1-6,TGCGCCAGCAGTCCGCATAGGACAGGGGGAGGTTCACCCCTCCACTTT,CASSPHRTGGGSPLHF
TRBV4-1,NA,NA,TRBJ1-4,TGCGCCAGCAGCCCGTCAACAGGGGAAAAACTGTTTTTT,CASSPSTGEKLFF